The T cell receptor (beta chain) described here comes from a study of blood T cell repertoires in COVID-19. Profiling relied on immunoSEQ multiplex PCR, and the TCRdb table lists in-frame clones only, not all of them. The repertoire includes about 100,000 clones, approximately 86% of them detected once, and approximately 1.6% sits in the top ten. This clone was observed once. Trimming cost V 1 base and J 5 bases, with 18 bases left between them. The CDR3 sequence is 16 residues long. Germline loops: CDR1 MNHNS, CDR2 SASEGT. The sequenced sample consisted of peripheral blood. The chain links TRBV6-1 to TRBJ2-7, with D tentatively TRBD1 (6 bases). The receptor was derived from a man of 80 years or more with acute or convalescent COVID-19. The CDR3 DNA reads TGTGCCAGCAGTGAAGTAGGAGGTAGGGGGAAGGACGAGCAGTACTTC. It codes for CASSEVGGRGKDEQYF.